This T cell receptor (beta chain) was sequenced during a study of CD8 T cells in Susac syndrome. TCR beta sequences were obtained from blood CD8+ and CD4+ T cells. RNA was extracted with the RNeasy kit, and a quantity of 0.5 to 1 ug was reverse transcribed using random hexamers. The CDR3 of TCR beta was amplified by immunoSEQ multiplex PCR across 54 Vbeta and 13 Jbeta. TCRdb analysed the immunoSEQ multiplex PCR reads with MiXCR anew, one entry per CDR3 protein. This table has some 95,000 distinct CDR3 sequences, around 93% appearing once. V shed 7 bases and J shed 8 bases, with 21 bases lying between them. CDR1 and CDR2 from the germline V gene are LNHDA and SQIVND (reference sequence). The CDR3 spans 16 residues.

The sequence derives from a human donor in good health. The rearrangement joins TRBV19 to TRBJ1-6; a weak D match, TRBD1 (5 bases). The sample taken for sequencing was CD8+ T cells from PBMCs. DNA for the CDR3: TGTGCCAGTACGGCCCAGGGACCCGCGGGGCATTCACCCCTCCACTTT. Translated: CASTAQGPAGHSPLHF.